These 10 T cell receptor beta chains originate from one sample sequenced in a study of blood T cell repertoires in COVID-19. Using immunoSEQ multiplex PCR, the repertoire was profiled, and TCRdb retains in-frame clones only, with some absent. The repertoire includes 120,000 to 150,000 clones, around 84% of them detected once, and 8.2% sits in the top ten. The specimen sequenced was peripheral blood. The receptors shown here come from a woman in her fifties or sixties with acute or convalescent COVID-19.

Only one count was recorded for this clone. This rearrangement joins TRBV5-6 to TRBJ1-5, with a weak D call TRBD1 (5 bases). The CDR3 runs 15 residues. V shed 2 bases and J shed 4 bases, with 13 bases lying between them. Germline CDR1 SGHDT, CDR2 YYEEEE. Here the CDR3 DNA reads TGTGCCAGCAGCTTCAAGAGGGAGGGGAATCAGCCCCAGCATTTT. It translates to CASSFKREGNQPQHF. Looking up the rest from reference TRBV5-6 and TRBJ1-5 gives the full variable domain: DAGVTQSPTHLIKTRGQQVTLRCSPKSGHDTVSWYQQALGQGPQFIFQYYEEEERQRGNFPDRFSGHQFPNYSSELNVNALLLGDSALYLCASSFKREGNQPQHFGDGTRLSIL.

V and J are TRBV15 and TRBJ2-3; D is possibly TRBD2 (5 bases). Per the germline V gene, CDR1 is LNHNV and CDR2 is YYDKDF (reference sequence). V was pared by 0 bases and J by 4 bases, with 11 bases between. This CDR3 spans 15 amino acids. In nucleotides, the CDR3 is TGTGCCACCAGCAGAGATAGCGCAGGCCCAGATACGCAGTATTTT. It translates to CATSRDSAGPDTQYF.

CDR3 loop: CASSPRTGTDTQYF. The CDR3 DNA sequence: TGTGCCAGCAGCCCCCGGACTGGAACAGATACGCAGTATTTT. The rearrangement joins TRBV11-3 to TRBJ2-3, with a possible D match to TRBD2 (5 bases). There are 14 residues in the CDR3. The germline V gene encodes CDR1 SGHNT and CDR2 YENEEA. V was trimmed by 5 bases and J by 3 bases, leaving 12 bases between them.

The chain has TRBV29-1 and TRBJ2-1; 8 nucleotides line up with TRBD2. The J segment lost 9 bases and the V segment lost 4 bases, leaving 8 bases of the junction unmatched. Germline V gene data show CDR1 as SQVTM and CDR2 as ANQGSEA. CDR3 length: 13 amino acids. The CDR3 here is CSVAPGGFSEQFF. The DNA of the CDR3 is TGCAGCGTTGCCCCGGGAGGGTTCAGTGAGCAGTTCTTC.

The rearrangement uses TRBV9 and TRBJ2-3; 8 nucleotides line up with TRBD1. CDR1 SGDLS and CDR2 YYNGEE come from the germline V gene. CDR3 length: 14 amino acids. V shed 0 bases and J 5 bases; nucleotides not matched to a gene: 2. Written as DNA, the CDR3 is TGTGCCAGCAGCGTAGAGGGGACAGGAGATACGCAGTATTTT. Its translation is CASSVEGTGDTQYF.

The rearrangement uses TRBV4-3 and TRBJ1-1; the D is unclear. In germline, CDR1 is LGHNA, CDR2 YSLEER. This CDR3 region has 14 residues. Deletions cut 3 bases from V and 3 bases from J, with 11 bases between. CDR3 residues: CASSHAIVDTEAFF. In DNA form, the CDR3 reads TGCGCCAGCAGCCACGCCATAGTCGACACTGAAGCTTTCTTT.

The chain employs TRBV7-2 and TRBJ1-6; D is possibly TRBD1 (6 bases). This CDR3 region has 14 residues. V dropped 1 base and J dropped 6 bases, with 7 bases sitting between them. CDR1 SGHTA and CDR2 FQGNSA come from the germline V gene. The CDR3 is CASSLGQVNSPLHF. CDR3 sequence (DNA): TGTGCCAGCAGCTTAGGACAGGTTAATTCACCCCTCCACTTT.

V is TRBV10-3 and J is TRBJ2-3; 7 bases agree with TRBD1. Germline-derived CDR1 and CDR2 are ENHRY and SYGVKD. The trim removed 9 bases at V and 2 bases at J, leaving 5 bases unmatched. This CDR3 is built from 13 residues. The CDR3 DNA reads TGTGCCATAAGGGACAGCTTCACAGATACGCAGTATTTT. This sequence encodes CAIRDSFTDTQYF.

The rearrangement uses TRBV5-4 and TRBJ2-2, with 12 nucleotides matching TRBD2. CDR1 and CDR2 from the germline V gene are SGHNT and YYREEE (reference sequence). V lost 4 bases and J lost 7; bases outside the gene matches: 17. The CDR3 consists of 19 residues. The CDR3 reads CASSKEKSTSGGGSGELFF. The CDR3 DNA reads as TGTGCCAGCAGCAAAGAAAAATCGACTAGCGGGGGCGGGAGCGGGGAGCTGTTTTTT.

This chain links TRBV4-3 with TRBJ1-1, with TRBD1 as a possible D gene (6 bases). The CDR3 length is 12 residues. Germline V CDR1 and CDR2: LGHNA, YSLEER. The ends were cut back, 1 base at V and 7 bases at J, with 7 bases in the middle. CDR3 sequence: CASSQGQVEAFF. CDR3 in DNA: TGCGCCAGCAGCCAAGGACAGGTTGAAGCTTTCTTT.